What follows are 26 T cell receptor beta chains derived from one specimen sequenced in a study of immune heterogeneity within non-small cell lung tumors. As template, the study used bulk tumor genomic DNA at roughly 600 ng per sample. While surgery was under way, several biopsies spaced far apart were taken per primary tumor. Undergoing curative surgery were patients whose non-small cell lung cancer was untreated and newly diagnosed. Amplification of TCR beta CDR3 was performed by multiplex PCR with 32 V and 13 J primers. TCRdb re-called the multiplex PCR reads through MiXCR, storing one row per CDR3 protein. The sample lists roughly 14,000 distinct CDR3 sequences, about 30% occurring once. Input material: lung tumor tissue. The receptors derive from a middle-aged man with non-small cell lung cancer.

This clonotype ranks as medium-sized. The gene calls are TRBV5-1 and TRBJ2-7, with 8 bases lining up with TRBD2. Germline-derived CDR1 and CDR2 are SGHRS and YFSETQ. This CDR3 spans 15 amino acids. The J segment lost 5 bases and the V segment lost 3 bases, leaving 10 bases of the junction unmatched. The CDR3 sequence: CASSSLPGGVHEQYF. Here the CDR3 DNA reads TGCGCCAGCAGCTCCCTCCCGGGAGGGGTCCACGAGCAGTACTTC. Full variable domain (rest looked up from reference TRBV5-1 and TRBJ2-7): KAGVTQTPRYLIKTRGQQVTLSCSPISGHRSVSWYQQTPGQGLQFLFEYFSETQRNKGNFPGRFSGRQFSNSRSEMNVSTLELGDSALYLCASSSLPGGVHEQYFGPGTRLTVT.

This clonotype is medium-sized by share. V is TRBV27 and J is TRBJ2-7; 10 bases are shared with TRBD2. J was trimmed by 7 bases and V by 0 bases; bases with no gene match: 3. Germline V gene data show CDR1 as MNHEY and CDR2 as SMNVEV (reference sequence). The CDR3 covers 14 residues. CDR3 amino acids: CASSLSLAGEEQYF. CDR3 in DNA: TGTGCCAGCAGTTTATCGCTAGCGGGAGAAGAGCAGTACTTC.

This clonotype was recorded a few times. The V call is TRBV18, the J call TRBJ2-1; 7 bases align to TRBD1. This CDR3 has 14 residues. The V segment lost 3 bases and the J segment 5 bases; nucleotides outside the gene matches: 4. The germline gives CDR1 KGHSH, CDR2 LQKENI. DNA for the CDR3: TGTGCCAGCTCACCGGGACAGCCAAACAATGAGCAGTTCTTC. Amino acids: CASSPGQPNNEQFF.

This clonotype showed up just once. Its ends do not fully match the called genes, so a read error is possible. V gene TRBV19 combines with J gene TRBJ2-3; 9 bases map to TRBD2. Looked up from germline, CDR1 is LNHDA and CDR2 is SQIVND (reference sequence). The CDR3 consists of 16 residues. CDR3 loop: CASSISASGDKDMQYF. DNA of the CDR3: TGTGCCAGTAGTATAAGTGCTAGCGGGGACAAAGATATGCAGTATTTT.

Of note for this clonotype: Possible read error: a much larger clone is one base away. The chain employs TRBV4-1 and TRBJ1-6, with 9 bases fitting TRBD1. This CDR3 contains 16 residues. The germline CDR1 and CDR2 sequences are MGHRA and YSYEKL. CDR3 sequence reads: CAISQAPGQGYSPLHF. CDR3 coding DNA: TGCGCCATCAGCCAAGCTCCGGGACAGGGTTATTCACCCCTCCACTTT.

This clonotype was recorded at least ten times. The chain joins TRBV10-3 to TRBJ2-5; possible D gene TRBD1, 5 bases. The germline V gene has CDR1 ENHRY and CDR2 SYGVKD. The CDR3 loop spans 12 amino acids. Trimming left V 6 bases short and J 3 bases short, with 8 bases between. For the CDR3, the DNA is TGTGCCATCAGCCAGGGTAAAGAGACCCAGTACTTC. Translating gives CAISQGKETQYF.

Many counts were recorded for this clonotype. The genes are TRBV9 and TRBJ2-5; tentatively, D is TRBD2 (5 bases). From germline, CDR1 is SGDLS and CDR2 YYNGEE. This CDR3 spans 14 amino acids. V lost 4 bases, J lost 1 base, and 11 bases lay in between. The CDR3 region has the DNA TGTGCCAGCAGCCGAGGGAGCGGCCAAGAGACCCAGTACTTC. Amino acids: CASSRGSGQETQYF.

By its share, this clonotype is medium-sized. V usage is TRBV6-1 and J usage is TRBJ2-7; TRBD1 agrees at 8 bases. This CDR3 has 15 residues. Losses at the gene ends were 4 bases for V and 3 bases for J; bases not matched to a gene: 8. The V gene's germline CDR1 is MNHNS and CDR2 SASEGT. The CDR3, as DNA: TGTGCCAGCAGTGCGGTGGGGACAGGACTCTACGAGCAGTACTTC. This gives the protein CASSAVGTGLYEQYF.

The V and J genes are TRBV30 and TRBJ1-1, with a possible D match to TRBD1 (6 bases). V shed 3 bases and J shed 5 bases, with 13 bases lying between them. CDR3 length: 13 amino acids. Per germline, CDR1 GTSNPN and CDR2 SVGIG (reference sequence). CDR3 nucleotide sequence: TGTGCCTGGAGAAACAGGGAGGTTACTGAAGCTTTCTTT. Amino acid sequence: CAWRNREVTEAFF. Full variable domain (remainder filled in from reference TRBV30 and TRBJ1-1): SQTIHQWPATLVQPVGSPLSLECTVEGTSNPNLYWYRQAAGRGLQLLFYSVGIGQISSEVPQNLSASRPQDRQFILSSKKLLLSDSGFYLCAWRNREVTEAFFGQGTRLTVV.

As concerns this clonotype: A junction boundary mismatches the germline segment, possibly from a read error. This rearrangement joins TRBV11-2 to TRBJ2-2, with D uncertain. The CDR3 is 14 amino acids. Germline assignment: CDR1 SGHAT and CDR2 FQNNGV. The CDR3 reads CASSLVGLTVELFF. DNA of the CDR3: TGTGCCAGCAGCTTGGTAGGGCTCACCGTGGAGCTGTTTTTT.

This clonotype was observed a few times. V usage is TRBV5-8 and J usage is TRBJ1-2; 7 positions match TRBD1. The CDR3 has 18 amino acids. Germline CDR1 and CDR2: SGHTS and YDEGEE. Trimming cost V 7 bases and J 4 bases; bases outside gene matches: 22. The chain's CDR3 is CASALVRGGQSRTYGYTF. The CDR3 DNA sequence: TGTGCCAGCGCTCTCGTTAGAGGGGGCCAATCTCGAACCTATGGCTACACCTTC.

This clonotype was detected many times. The chain links TRBV5-8 to TRBJ2-1, with a tentative D call TRBD2 (5 bases). Germline loops: CDR1 SGHTS, CDR2 YDEGEE. Trimming shortened V by 0 bases and J by 9 bases, and 10 bases separated the two germline ends. The CDR3 totals 13 residues. CDR3 protein: CASSLGGPSEQFF. Written as DNA, the CDR3 is TGTGCCAGCAGCTTGGGCGGGCCCTCTGAGCAGTTCTTC.

In its sample, this clonotype is medium-sized. The CDR3 region is CSARKRQSNYGYTF. The CDR3 coding sequence is TGCAGTGCTAGGAAGCGACAGTCTAACTATGGCTACACCTTC. V is TRBV20-1 and J is TRBJ1-2, with a weak D call TRBD1 (5 bases). V lost 3 bases and J 0 bases, leaving 11 bases between the germline ends. Germline CDR1 DFQATT, CDR2 SNEGSKA (reference sequence). The CDR3 consists of 14 residues.

Many counts were recorded for this clonotype. The gene calls are TRBV6-1 and TRBJ1-6, with 7 bases fitting TRBD1. The germline gives CDR1 MNHNS, CDR2 SASEGT. The CDR3 sequence is 15 residues long. Trimming at V came to 7 bases and at J to 3 bases, leaving 6 bases not matched to a gene. CDR3 DNA sequence: TGTGCCAGCATGGGACAGCGTAACTATAATTCACCCCTCCACTTT. As protein: CASMGQRNYNSPLHF.

Concerning this clonotype: This may stem from a read error, because a much larger clone lies one nucleotide away. This chain uses TRBV6-1 with TRBJ1-2; D ambiguous. Germline V gene data show CDR1 as MNHNS and CDR2 as SASEGT. The CDR3 has 13 amino acids. The CDR3 DNA is TGTGCCAGCGGTGAAGGCCCCCCGACGGGCTACACCTTC. It yields the protein CASGEGPPTGYTF.

With respect to this clonotype: Being one base from a much bigger clone, this may be a read error. V is TRBV24-1 and J is TRBJ2-1, with 9 positions matching TRBD2. J lost 6 bases, V lost 1 base, and 6 bases had no gene match. The CDR3 consists of 16 residues. Germline loops: CDR1 KGHDR, CDR2 SFDVKD. The DNA for the CDR3 is TGTGCCACCAGTGATTTTGGGATAGCGGGAGCCAATGAGCAGTTCTTC. This gives the protein CATSDFGIAGANEQFF.

This sequence joins TRBV4-2 and TRBJ2-3; 8 bases are a match to TRBD2. This CDR3 region has 16 residues. Germline-derived CDR1 and CDR2 are LGHNA and YNFKEQ. V shed 0 bases and J 0 bases; nucleotides not matched to a gene: 2. The chain's CDR3 is CASSQEPGGSTDTQYF. For the CDR3, the DNA is TGTGCCAGCAGCCAAGAACCGGGGGGGAGCACAGATACGCAGTATTTT.

This clonotype was observed a single time. This CDR3 reads CASSMTGGIGTDTQYF. The CDR3 DNA is TGCGCCAGCAGCATGACAGGGGGCATCGGGACAGATACGCAGTATTTT. The rearrangement joins TRBV5-1 to TRBJ2-3; 10 bases match TRBD1. V gave up 4 bases and J gave up 3 bases; unmatched junction bases: 8. The CDR3 has 16 amino acids. Germline V gene sequence: CDR1 SGHRS, CDR2 YFSETQ.

This clonotype counts as medium-sized. The CDR3 nucleotides read TGTGCCAGCAGCTTGGGGAGGAACTACGAGCAGTACTTC. It codes for CASSLGRNYEQYF. This chain joins TRBV5-5 and TRBJ2-7; TRBD2 is a possible D gene (5 bases). The CDR3 runs to 13 residues. The V gene's germline CDR1 is SGHKS and CDR2 YYEKEE (reference sequence). Trimming stripped 0 bases from V and 3 bases from J, with 7 bases between.

The chain links TRBV2 to TRBJ1-3; D might be TRBD1 (5 bases). The CDR3 runs to 16 residues. Trimming removed 4 bases at V and 1 base at J, with 14 bases between. Germline CDR1 reads SNHLY; CDR2 reads FYNNEI. The CDR3 reads CASSVTGQPSGNTIYF. The DNA for the CDR3 is TGTGCCAGCAGTGTAACGGGGCAACCTTCTGGAAACACCATATATTTT.

A note on this clonotype: Just one base apart from a much larger clone, this may be a read error. This rearrangement joins TRBV6-1 to TRBJ1-4, with D perhaps TRBD1 (5 bases). With 7 bases removed from V and 7 bases from J, the gap between germline ends came to 22 bases. CDR3 length equals 16 residues. Germline CDR1 MNHNS, CDR2 SASEGT. The CDR3 here is CASIGIRARGGEKLFF. The CDR3 DNA is TGTGCCAGCATTGGCATCCGGGCCCGCGGGGGTGAAAAACTGTTTTTT.

By share, this clonotype counts as medium-sized. The gene calls are TRBV6-1 and TRBJ2-7; the D gene is possibly TRBD1 (6 bases). The germline gives CDR1 MNHNS, CDR2 SASEGT. Trimming left V 5 bases short and J 3 bases short, with 11 bases between. The CDR3 spans 13 residues. CDR3 DNA: TGTGCCAGCAGTTTCCGGGACAACTACGAGCAGTACTTC. Encoded protein: CASSFRDNYEQYF.

In regard to this clonotype: Since a much larger clone is just one base distant, this may be a read error. The chain is built from TRBV28 and TRBJ2-3, with D possibly TRBD2 on 5 matching bases. Germline CDR1 and CDR2: MDHEN and SYDVKM. CDR3 size: 12 residues. CDR3 region: CAILADNDMQYF. In nucleotides, the CDR3 is TGTGCCATTCTAGCAGATAACGATATGCAGTATTTT.

This clonotype was found a few times. The chain couples TRBV14 to TRBJ2-5; D remains ambiguous. Trimming shortened V by 0 bases and J by 5 bases, and 10 bases separated the two germline ends. The CDR3 is 14 residues long. Looked up from germline, CDR1 is SGHDN and CDR2 is FVKESK. CDR3 in amino acids: CASSQDILAETQYF. The CDR3 DNA sequence: TGTGCCAGCAGCCAAGATATCCTCGCGGAGACCCAGTACTTC. The complete variable domain, with remaining parts taken from reference TRBV14 and TRBJ2-5, reads EAGVTQFPSHSVIEKGQTVTLRCDPISGHDNLYWYRRVMGKEIKFLLHFVKESKQDESGMPNNRFLAERTGGTYSTLKVQPAELEDSGVYFCASSQDILAETQYFGPGTRLLVL.

This clonotype is labeled as medium-sized (0.01 to 0.1%). The V gene is TRBV7-3, the J gene TRBJ2-1; D is uncertain. Germline V gene data show CDR1 as SGHTA and CDR2 as FQGTGA. This CDR3 spans 14 amino acids. The V end was cut by 2 bases, the J end by 4 bases, with 9 bases between. The CDR3 region has the DNA TGTGCCAGCAGCTTAGGTCCAGCGTACAATGAGCAGTTCTTC. Its translation is CASSLGPAYNEQFF.

This clonotype came up a few times. In nucleotides, the CDR3 is TGCGCCAGCAGCTTGGATTTAAGCACAGATACGCAGTATTTT. As protein: CASSLDLSTDTQYF. The V call is TRBV5-1, the J call TRBJ2-3; D is unclear. V shed 0 bases and J shed 0 bases, with 5 bases lying between them. The CDR3 has 14 residues. Germline CDR1 is SGHRS and CDR2 is YFSETQ.